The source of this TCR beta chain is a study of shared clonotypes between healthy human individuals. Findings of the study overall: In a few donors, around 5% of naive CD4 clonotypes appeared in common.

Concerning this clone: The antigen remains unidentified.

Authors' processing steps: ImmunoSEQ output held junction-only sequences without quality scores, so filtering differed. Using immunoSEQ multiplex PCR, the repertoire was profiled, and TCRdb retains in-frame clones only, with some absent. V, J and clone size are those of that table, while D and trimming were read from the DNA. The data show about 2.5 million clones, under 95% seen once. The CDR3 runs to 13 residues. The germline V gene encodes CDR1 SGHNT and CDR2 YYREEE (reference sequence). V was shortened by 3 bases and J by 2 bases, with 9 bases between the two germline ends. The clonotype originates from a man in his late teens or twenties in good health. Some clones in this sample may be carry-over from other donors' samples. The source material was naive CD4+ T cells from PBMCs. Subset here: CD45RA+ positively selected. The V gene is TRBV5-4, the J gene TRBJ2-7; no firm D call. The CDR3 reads CASSSDGAYEQYF. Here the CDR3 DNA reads TGTGCCAGCAGCTCGGACGGCGCCTACGAGCAGTACTTC.